This T cell receptor beta chain was documented in a study of shared clonotypes between healthy human individuals. Of note for this clone: The identical CDR3 is also encoded by other nucleotide sequences in the sample.

Naive CD8 cells lacked CD45RO, underwent positive selection for CCR7 and left out terminally differentiated effector memory CD45RA+ cells. Trimming pared 1 base from V and 2 bases from J, leaving 8 bases between. CDR1 is MDHEN, CDR2 SYDVKM, per germline. The CDR3 runs to 15 residues. Replicate sorted-subset PCRs were loaded with around 0.2 ug DNA, 25,000 to 30,000 T cell genomes. Profiling relied on immunoSEQ multiplex PCR, and the TCRdb table lists in-frame clones only, not all of them. The sample holds some 2,100,000 clones; roughly 91% are singletons and the top ten take 1.5% to 2%. The sequence came from a man aged 18-30 years in good health. Some clones in this sample may be carry-over from other donors' samples. Specimen: naive CD8+ T cells from PBMCs. The chain employs TRBV28 and TRBJ2-2; D unclear. This CDR3 is CASSLSGGNTGELFF. CDR3 coding DNA: TGTGCCAGCAGTTTATCTGGCGGCAACACCGGGGAGCTGTTTTTT. Full variable domain (missing parts from reference TRBV28 and TRBJ2-2): DVKVTQSSRYLVKRTGEKVFLECVQDMDHENMFWYRQDPGLGLRLIYFSYDVKMKEKGDIPEGYSVSREKKERFSLILESASTNQTSMYLCASSLSGGNTGELFFGEGSRLTVL.